These T cell receptor beta chains were read from a single sample in a study of blood T cell repertoires in COVID-19. Sequenced by immunoSEQ multiplex PCR; TCRdb stores in-frame clones only, minus some. The sample yields about 58,000 clones, approximately 91% seen once. Sequencing input: peripheral blood. All receptors come from a woman aged 70-85 years with active COVID-19. CDR3s include the opening cysteine and the closing phenylalanine or tryptophan. The order of the fields is J gene, V gene, CDR3 protein.

J gene: TRBJ2-1
V gene: TRBV27
CDR3 protein: CASNSPGGSSYNEQFF

J gene: TRBJ1-4
V gene: TRBV27
CDR3 protein: CASSQQGYNEKLFF

J gene: TRBJ1-5
V gene: TRBV10-3
CDR3 protein: CAISESELMLRRQGDQPQHF

J gene: TRBJ2-3
V gene: TRBV7-9
CDR3 protein: CASSLQGVRGTDTQYF

J gene: TRBJ1-5
V gene: TRBV6-6
CDR3 protein: CASCSRDSGNQPQHF

J gene: TRBJ1-2
V gene: TRBV18
CDR3 protein: CASSPPLGTPPNYGYTF

J gene: TRBJ1-2
V gene: TRBV2
CDR3 protein: CASSVGRVINYGYTF

J gene: TRBJ2-2
V gene: TRBV19
CDR3 protein: CASSIRTANTGELFF

J gene: TRBJ2-3
V gene: TRBV5-1
CDR3 protein: CASGGAGTGDTQYF

J gene: TRBJ2-1
V gene: TRBV24-1
CDR3 protein: CATSVLAPYNEQFF

J gene: TRBJ1-1
V gene: TRBV16
CDR3 protein: CASSQSRVTEAFF

J gene: TRBJ2-5
V gene: TRBV7-9
CDR3 protein: CASSTRETQYF

J gene: TRBJ2-3
V gene: TRBV28
CDR3 protein: CASRRAGAPDTQYF

J gene: TRBJ2-3
V gene: TRBV11-3
CDR3 protein: CASSYQGADTQYF

J gene: TRBJ1-1
V gene: TRBV5-1
CDR3 protein: CASSLEQGRTEAFF

J gene: TRBJ2-7
V gene: TRBV11-3
CDR3 protein: CASSPEGTSGDEQYF

J gene: TRBJ2-1
V gene: TRBV6-5
CDR3 protein: CASNTGPRGEQFF

J gene: TRBJ1-1
V gene: TRBV15
CDR3 protein: CATSDPVGRRTEAFF

J gene: TRBJ2-7
V gene: TRBV7-8
CDR3 protein: CASSLQEYTYEQYF

J gene: TRBJ2-7
V gene: TRBV28
CDR3 protein: CASSVSGSSPYEQYF

J gene: TRBJ2-1
V gene: TRBV5-1
CDR3 protein: CASSLASGGSPLNEQFF

J gene: TRBJ2-7
V gene: TRBV27
CDR3 protein: CASSQTWTGAYEQYF

J gene: TRBJ1-1
V gene: TRBV11-2
CDR3 protein: CASSPGGGFTEAFF

J gene: TRBJ2-7
V gene: TRBV3-1/TRBV3-2
CDR3 protein: CASSQGQDTYEQYF

J gene: TRBJ2-2
V gene: TRBV7-2
CDR3 protein: CASSDRGRTGELFF

J gene: TRBJ1-6
V gene: TRBV9
CDR3 protein: CASSAGGSPLHF

J gene: TRBJ2-7
V gene: TRBV7-8
CDR3 protein: CASSLARDSYYEQYF

J gene: TRBJ1-1
V gene: TRBV6-6
CDR3 protein: CASRSDGGGANTEAFF

J gene: TRBJ2-1
V gene: TRBV28
CDR3 protein: CASSPSFPGLAREQFF

J gene: TRBJ2-4
V gene: TRBV19
CDR3 protein: CASSIDSPSGGVAKNIQYF

J gene: TRBJ2-5
V gene: TRBV3-1/TRBV3-2
CDR3 protein: CASSQQVGEETQYF

J gene: TRBJ2-6
V gene: TRBV5-4
CDR3 protein: CASSPWGGGSGANVLTF

J gene: TRBJ1-5
V gene: TRBV27
CDR3 protein: CASSLKRLGNQPQHF

J gene: TRBJ2-1
V gene: TRBV28
CDR3 protein: CASSPAGYNEQFF

J gene: TRBJ1-1
V gene: TRBV30
CDR3 protein: CAWTPGQGSTEAFF

J gene: TRBJ1-2
V gene: TRBV4-1
CDR3 protein: CASSQDPGGQMAGYTF

J gene: TRBJ1-2
V gene: TRBV27
CDR3 protein: CASSPYREEIYGYTF

J gene: TRBJ2-1
V gene: TRBV11-2
CDR3 protein: CASSPWTSGTGNEQFF

J gene: TRBJ2-7
V gene: TRBV30
CDR3 protein: CAGSQRSYEQYF

J gene: TRBJ2-3
V gene: TRBV11-3
CDR3 protein: CASEVAGTDTQYF

J gene: TRBJ2-7
V gene: TRBV19
CDR3 protein: CASSLGDQDAYEQYF

J gene: TRBJ2-7
V gene: TRBV4-1
CDR3 protein: CASSLLSSYEQYF

J gene: TRBJ2-7
V gene: TRBV11-2
CDR3 protein: CASSYRDSYEQYF

J gene: TRBJ1-1
V gene: TRBV29-1
CDR3 protein: CSVRRQSMNTEAFF

J gene: TRBJ2-7
V gene: TRBV7-9
CDR3 protein: CASSLDKTYEQYF